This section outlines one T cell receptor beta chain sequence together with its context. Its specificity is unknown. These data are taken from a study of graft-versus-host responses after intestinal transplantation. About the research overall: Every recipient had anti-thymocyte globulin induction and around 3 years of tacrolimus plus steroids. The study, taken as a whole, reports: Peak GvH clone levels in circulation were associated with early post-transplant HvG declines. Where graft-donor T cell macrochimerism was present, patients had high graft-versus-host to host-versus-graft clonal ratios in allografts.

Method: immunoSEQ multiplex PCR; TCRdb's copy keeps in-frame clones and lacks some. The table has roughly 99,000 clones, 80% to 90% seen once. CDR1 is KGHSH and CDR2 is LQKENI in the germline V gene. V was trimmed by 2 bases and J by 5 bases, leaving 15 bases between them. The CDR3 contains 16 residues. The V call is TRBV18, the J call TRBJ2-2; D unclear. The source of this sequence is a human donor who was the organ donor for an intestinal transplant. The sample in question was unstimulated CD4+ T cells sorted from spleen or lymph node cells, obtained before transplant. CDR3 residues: CASSPTDPSSTGELFF. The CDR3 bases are TGTGCCAGCTCACCAACAGATCCCTCGAGTACCGGGGAGCTGTTTTTT.